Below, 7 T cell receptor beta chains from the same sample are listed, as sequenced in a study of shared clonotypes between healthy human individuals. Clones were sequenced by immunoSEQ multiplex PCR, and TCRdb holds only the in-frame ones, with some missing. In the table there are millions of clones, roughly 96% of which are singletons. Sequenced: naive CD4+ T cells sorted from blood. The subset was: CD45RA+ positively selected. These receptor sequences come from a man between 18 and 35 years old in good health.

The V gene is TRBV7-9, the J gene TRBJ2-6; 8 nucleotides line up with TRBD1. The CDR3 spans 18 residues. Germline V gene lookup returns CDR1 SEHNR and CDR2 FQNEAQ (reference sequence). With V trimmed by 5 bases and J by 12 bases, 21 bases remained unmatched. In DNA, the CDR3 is TGTGCCAGCAGCCCCCTCCTTCCAGGGGGCCATTCCACACCCGTCCTGACTTTC. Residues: CASSPLLPGGHSTPVLTF. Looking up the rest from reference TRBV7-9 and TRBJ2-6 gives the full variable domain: DTGVSQNPRHKITKRGQNVTFRCDPISEHNRLYWYRQTLGQGPEFLTYFQNEAQLEKSRLLSDRFSAERPKGSFSTLEIQRTEQGDSAMYLCASSPLLPGGHSTPVLTFGAGSRLTVL.

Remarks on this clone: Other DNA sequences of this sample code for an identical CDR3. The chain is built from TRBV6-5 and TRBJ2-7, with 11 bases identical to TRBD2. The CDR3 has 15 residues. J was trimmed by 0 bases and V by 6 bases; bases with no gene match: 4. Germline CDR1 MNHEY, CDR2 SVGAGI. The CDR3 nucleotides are TGTGCCAGCAGCCCTACTAGCGGGAGCTCCTACGAGCAGTACTTC. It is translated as CASSPTSGSSYEQYF.

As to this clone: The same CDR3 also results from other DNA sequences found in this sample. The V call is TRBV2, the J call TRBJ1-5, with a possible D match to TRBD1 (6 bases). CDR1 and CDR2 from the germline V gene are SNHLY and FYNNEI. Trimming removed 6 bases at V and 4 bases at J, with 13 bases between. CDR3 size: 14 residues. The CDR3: CASSSQGSNQPQHF. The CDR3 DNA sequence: TGTGCCAGCAGCTCACAGGGTTCGAATCAGCCCCAGCATTTT.

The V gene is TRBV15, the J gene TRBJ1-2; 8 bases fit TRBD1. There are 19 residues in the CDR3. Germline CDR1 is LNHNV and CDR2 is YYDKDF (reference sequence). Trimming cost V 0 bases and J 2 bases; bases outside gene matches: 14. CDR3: CATSRDLGAEGDRNYGYTF. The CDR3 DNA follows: TGTGCCACCAGCAGAGATCTGGGCGCCGAAGGGGACAGGAACTATGGCTACACCTTC. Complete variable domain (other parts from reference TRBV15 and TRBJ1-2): DAMVIQNPRYQVTQFGKPVTLSCSQTLNHNVMYWYQQKSSQAPKLLFHYYDKDFNNEADTPDNFQSRRPNTSFCFLDIRSPGLGDTAMYLCATSRDLGAEGDRNYGYTFGSGTRLTVV.

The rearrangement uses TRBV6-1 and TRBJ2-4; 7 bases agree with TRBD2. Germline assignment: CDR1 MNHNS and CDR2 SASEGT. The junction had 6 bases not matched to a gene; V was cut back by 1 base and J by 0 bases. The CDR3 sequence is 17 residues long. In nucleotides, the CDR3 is TGTGCCAGCAGTGAAGTAGGGACTACAGGAGCCAAAAACATTCAGTACTTC. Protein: CASSEVGTTGAKNIQYF.

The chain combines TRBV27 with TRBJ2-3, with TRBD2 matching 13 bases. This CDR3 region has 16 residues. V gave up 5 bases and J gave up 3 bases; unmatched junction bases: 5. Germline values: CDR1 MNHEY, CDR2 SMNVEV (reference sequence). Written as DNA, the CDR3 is TGTGCCAGCAGTATGGGACTAGCGGGACTAACAGATACGCAGTATTTT. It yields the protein CASSMGLAGLTDTQYF.

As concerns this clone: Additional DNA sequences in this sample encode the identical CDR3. Written as DNA, the CDR3 is TGTGCCAGCTCACCTCAACAGGGGGGCGAGCAGTACTTC. This encodes CASSPQQGGEQYF. J is TRBJ2-7 and V is TRBV18, with 8 bases matching TRBD1. This CDR3 region has 13 residues. The ends lost 3 bases at V and 6 bases at J; junction bases unmatched: 4. Germline V CDR1 and CDR2: KGHSH, LQKENI.